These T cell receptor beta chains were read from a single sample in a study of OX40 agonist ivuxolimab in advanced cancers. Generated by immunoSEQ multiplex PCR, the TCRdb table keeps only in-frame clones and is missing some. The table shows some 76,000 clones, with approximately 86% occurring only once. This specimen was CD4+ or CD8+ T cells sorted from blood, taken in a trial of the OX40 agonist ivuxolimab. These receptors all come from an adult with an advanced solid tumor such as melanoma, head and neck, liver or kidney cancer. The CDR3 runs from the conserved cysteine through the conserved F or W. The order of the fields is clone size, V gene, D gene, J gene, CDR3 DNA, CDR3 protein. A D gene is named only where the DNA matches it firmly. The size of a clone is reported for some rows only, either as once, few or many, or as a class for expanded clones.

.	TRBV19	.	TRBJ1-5	TGTGCCAGTAGTATCGTGGTGGGGGGTCAGCCCCAGCATTTT	CASSIVVGGQPQHF
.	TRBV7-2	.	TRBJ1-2	TGTGCCAGCAGGCCTGGACAGAGCAACTATGGCTACACCTTC	CASRPGQSNYGYTF
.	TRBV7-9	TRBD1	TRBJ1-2	TGTGCCAGCAGCCCTACAGGGGGAGCAGGGGGCTACACCTTC	CASSPTGGAGGYTF
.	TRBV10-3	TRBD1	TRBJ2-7	TGTGCCATCACCCCGGGGGACAGGGGCCACGAGCAGTACTTC	CAITPGDRGHEQYF
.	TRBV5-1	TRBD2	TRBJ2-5	TGCGCCAGCAGCTTACAACGGACTAGCGGGGGATCAGAGCAGTACTTC	CASSLQRTSGGSEQYF
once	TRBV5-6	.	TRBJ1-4	TGTGCCAGCAGCCGGAAAGGACTAGGGAGGATCACAACTAATGAAAAACTGTTTTTT	CASSRKGLGRITTNEKLFF
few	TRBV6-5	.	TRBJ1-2	TGTGCCAGCAGTTACGGGGGAGAGACAACCAACTATGGCTACACCTTC	CASSYGGETTNYGYTF
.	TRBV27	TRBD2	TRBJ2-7	TGTGCCAGCAGTTTCCGGGAGGGCTACGAGCAGTACTTC	CASSFREGYEQYF
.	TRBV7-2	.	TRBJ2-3	TGTGCCAGCAGCTTAATGGCGGACCTCACAGATACGCAGTATTTT	CASSLMADLTDTQYF
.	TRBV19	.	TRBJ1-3	TGTGCCAGTAGCTCAGCTGGAAACACCATATATTTT	CASSSAGNTIYF
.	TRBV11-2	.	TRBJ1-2	TGTGCCAGCAGCTTCCGCGGGGGCTACACCTTC	CASSFRGGYTF
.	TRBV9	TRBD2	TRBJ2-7	TGTGCCAGCAGCGTAGGTGGGACTAGCGGGACCTACGAGCAGTACTTC	CASSVGGTSGTYEQYF
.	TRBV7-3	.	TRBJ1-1	TGTGCCAGCAGCTTAGGTCCGTCCAACACTGAAGCTTTCTTT	CASSLGPSNTEAFF
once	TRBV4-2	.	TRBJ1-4	TGTGCCAGCAGCCAAGATCTTCCAACCACTGACCCGGGGGGCTCGGAAAAACTGTTTTTT	CASSQDLPTTDPGGSEKLFF
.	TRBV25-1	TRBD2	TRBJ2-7	TGTGCCAGCAGTGATCCGGGAGGGAGGGGCGGGCAGTACTTC	CASSDPGGRGGQYF
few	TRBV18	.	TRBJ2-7	TGTGCCAGCTCACCCCTACGGGCCGGGGACGAGCAGTACTTC	CASSPLRAGDEQYF
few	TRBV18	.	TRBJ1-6	TGTGCCAGCTCCGACATTCAGAATTCACCCCTCCACTTT	CASSDIQNSPLHF
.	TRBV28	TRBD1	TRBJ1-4	TGTGCCAGCAGTCTCCCGGGACAGAATGAAAAACTGTTTTTT	CASSLPGQNEKLFF
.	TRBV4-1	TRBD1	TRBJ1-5	TGCGCCAGCAGCCAAGACCCCCCCCGGGACAGGGAGCAGCCCCAGCATTTT	CASSQDPPRDREQPQHF
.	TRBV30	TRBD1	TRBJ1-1	TGTGCCTGGAGTGACAGGGGCCCTGAAGCTTTCTTT	CAWSDRGPEAFF
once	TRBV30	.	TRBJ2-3	TGTGCCTGGAGTGTAGGCGGGCCTCGCACAGATACGCAGTATTTT	CAWSVGGPRTDTQYF
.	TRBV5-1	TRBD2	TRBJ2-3	TGCGCCAGCAGCTCCGGGACTAGCGGAGATACGCAGTATTTT	CASSSGTSGDTQYF
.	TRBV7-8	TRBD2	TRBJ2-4	TGTGCCAGCAGCTTAGTAGCGGGCAATAACATTCAGTACTTC	CASSLVAGNNIQYF
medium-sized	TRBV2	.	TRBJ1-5	TGTGCCAGCACCACTAGTACAGGTTTTAGCAATCAGCCCCAGCATTTT	CASTTSTGFSNQPQHF
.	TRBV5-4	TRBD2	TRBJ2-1	TGTGCCAGCAGCTGGGGCGGGGGGGCATCCTACAATGAGCAGTTCTTC	CASSWGGGASYNEQFF
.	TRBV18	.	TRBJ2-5	TGTGCCAGCTCACCTCCTCAGGGGGGTAGGGAGACCCAGTACTTC	CASSPPQGGRETQYF
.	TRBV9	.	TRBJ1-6	TGTGCCAGCAGCCCTGCTGCAGGAAGCTCACCCCTCCACTTT	CASSPAAGSSPLHF